This T cell receptor beta chain was sequenced in a study of cytomegalovirus exposure and HLA in healthy donors. Study observations and caveats: Analyzed later, association rates of TCRs varied across HLA loci, with DRB1 most and HLA-C fewest. In a later analysis, 16,951 TCR beta sequences were associated with HLA alleles at 0.05 false discovery rate.

In the PCR, 60 Vbeta and 13 Jbeta primers were used. The data were produced by immunoSEQ multiplex PCR, yet TCRdb's version contains in-frame clones alone and is incomplete. This table holds about 150,000 clones, around 84% found once. Healthy donors of bone marrow made up the group. In the case of this clone: The antigen is unknown.

The CDR3 covers 15 residues. V lost 1 base and J lost 15, with 22 bases in between. Germline loops: CDR1 SGHDN, CDR2 FVKESK. The chain recombines TRBV14 with TRBJ2-1; tentative D call: TRBD1 (5 bases). Sequenced input: PBMCs. The receptor was isolated from a young man in good health and CMV-seronegative. For the CDR3, the DNA is TGTGCCAGCAGCCAAGTTACCAGGGTTCCCGCTCGGCGGTTCTTC. Encoded protein: CASSQVTRVPARRFF.